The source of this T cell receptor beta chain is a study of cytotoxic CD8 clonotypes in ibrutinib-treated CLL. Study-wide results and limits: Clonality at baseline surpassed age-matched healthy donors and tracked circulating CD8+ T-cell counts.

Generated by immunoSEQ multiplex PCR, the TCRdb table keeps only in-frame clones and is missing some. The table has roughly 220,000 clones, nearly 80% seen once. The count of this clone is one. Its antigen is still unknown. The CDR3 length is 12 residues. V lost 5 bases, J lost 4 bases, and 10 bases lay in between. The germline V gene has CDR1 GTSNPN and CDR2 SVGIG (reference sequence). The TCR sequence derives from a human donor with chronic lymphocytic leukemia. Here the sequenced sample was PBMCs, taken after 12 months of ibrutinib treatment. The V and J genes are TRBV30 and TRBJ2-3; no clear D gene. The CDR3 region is CAWEVHADTQYF. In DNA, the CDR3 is TGTGCCTGGGAGGTGCACGCAGATACGCAGTATTTT.